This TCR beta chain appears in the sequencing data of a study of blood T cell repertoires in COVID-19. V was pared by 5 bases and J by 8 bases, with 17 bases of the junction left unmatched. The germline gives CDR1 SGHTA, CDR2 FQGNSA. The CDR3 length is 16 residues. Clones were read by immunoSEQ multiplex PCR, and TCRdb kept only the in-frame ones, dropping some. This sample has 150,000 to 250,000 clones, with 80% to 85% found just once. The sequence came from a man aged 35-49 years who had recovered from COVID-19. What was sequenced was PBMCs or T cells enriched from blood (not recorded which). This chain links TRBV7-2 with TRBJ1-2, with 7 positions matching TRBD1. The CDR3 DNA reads TGTGCCAGCAGCCCCCAGTCGGCCAGCAGGGGGAGCGGCTACACCTTC. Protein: CASSPQSASRGSGYTF.